This TCR beta chain was sequenced for a study of cytomegalovirus exposure and HLA in healthy donors. Study observations and caveats: In a later analysis, several top co-occurrence clusters appeared linked to parvovirus B19, influenza, CMV and Epstein-Barr virus. A few chains linked to CMV were shown in vitro to be specific for CMV antigens.

On this clone: What it recognizes is unknown.

The length of the CDR3 is 16 residues. Germline V gives CDR1 LNHDA, CDR2 SQIVND (reference sequence). The V and J ends lost 5 bases and 4 bases, in that order; junction bases with no gene match: 14. The PCR ran on 60 Vbeta and 13 Jbeta primers. The table came from immunoSEQ multiplex PCR; TCRdb's copy has only in-frame clones and leaves some out. The sample contains approximately 140,000 clones, approximately 57% of which appear only once. Though probably carrying unrecorded immune exposures, donors were nominally healthy at sampling. The sequencing input was PBMCs. The chain couples TRBV19 to TRBJ2-7; 7 bases match TRBD2. The TCR sequence derives from a male donor in good health and CMV-seronegative. CDR3 nucleotides: TGTGCCAGTAGTCCCCAACCGATAACGGGGGGTTACGAGCAGTACTTC. Protein: CASSPQPITGGYEQYF.